These T cell receptor beta chains were read from a single sample in a study of blood T cell repertoires in COVID-19. Repertoires were generated with immunoSEQ multiplex PCR, while TCRdb's copy carries only in-frame clones and drops some. The sample consists of 100,000 to 130,000 clones, 84% of them appearing once. The material sequenced was peripheral blood. The receptors shown here come from a human donor in a cohort sampled during active COVID-19. CDR3s include the opening cysteine and the closing phenylalanine or tryptophan. D genes are given only for firm matches. The listing skips clone size in some rows; elsewhere it reads once, few, many or a size class.

J gene | clone size | D gene | V gene | CDR3 protein | CDR3 DNA
TRBJ2-3 | - | TRBD1 | TRBV3-1/TRBV3-2 | CASSQFLTGAGTDTQYF | TGTGCCAGCAGCCAATTTCTTACAGGGGCCGGCACAGATACGCAGTATTTT
TRBJ2-7 | - | TRBD2 | TRBV11-2 | CASSLGLAGGSYEQYF | TGTGCCAGCAGCTTAGGACTAGCGGGAGGGAGTTACGAGCAGTACTTC
TRBJ1-6 | - | TRBD1 | TRBV27 | CASSLSRQGARYSPLHF | TGTGCCAGCAGTTTATCCCGACAGGGGGCGCGCTATTCACCCCTCCACTTT
TRBJ1-3 | - | - | TRBV27 | CASSWGHPIDGNTIYF | TGTGCCAGCAGTTGGGGACATCCTATCGACGGAAACACCATATATTTT
TRBJ2-3 | - | TRBD2 | TRBV30 | CAWTSGSWDTQYF | TGTGCCTGGACTAGCGGATCATGGGATACGCAGTATTTT
TRBJ2-7 | - | TRBD1 | TRBV28 | CASSLISGTGLLGEQYF | TGTGCCAGCAGTTTAATATCCGGGACAGGACTTCTCGGCGAGCAGTACTTC
TRBJ1-1 | - | - | TRBV2 | CASSGLLMNTEAFF | TGTGCCAGCAGCGGACTACTCATGAACACTGAAGCTTTCTTT
TRBJ1-5 | - | - | TRBV2 | CASSDQISNQPQHF | TGTGCCAGCAGTGACCAGATTAGCAATCAGCCCCAGCATTTT
TRBJ2-5 | - | - | TRBV4-3 | CASSQVGGREETQYF | TGCGCCAGCAGCCAAGTCGGGGGGCGGGAAGAGACCCAGTACTTC
TRBJ1-6 | - | - | TRBV28 | CASSLISGDNSPLHF | TGTGCCAGCAGTTTAATTTCAGGGGATAATTCACCCCTCCACTTT
TRBJ1-1 | - | - | TRBV7-9 | CASRLLVETEAFF | TGTGCCAGCAGATTACTGGTGGAGACTGAAGCTTTCTTT
TRBJ2-3 | once | - | TRBV5-1 | CASSLGGGGTDTQYF | TGCGCCAGCAGCTTGGGTGGAGGGGGCACAGATACGCAGTATTTT
TRBJ2-1 | - | - | TRBV9 | CASSVEGLVRPGNEQFF | TGTGCCAGCAGCGTAGAGGGGTTAGTCCGCCCAGGCAATGAGCAGTTCTTC
TRBJ1-1 | - | - | TRBV14 | CASQRGMNTEAFF | TGTGCCAGCCAGCGGGGTATGAACACTGAAGCTTTCTTT
TRBJ2-1 | - | - | TRBV4-2 | CASSNPGTVNEQFF | TGTGCCAGCAGCAACCCTGGTACAGTCAATGAGCAGTTCTTC
TRBJ1-5 | - | - | TRBV29-1 | CSVGGTGNQPQHF | TGCAGCGTTGGGGGGACTGGCAATCAGCCCCAGCATTTT
TRBJ1-6 | - | TRBD1 | TRBV28 | CASRGQGESPLHF | TGTGCCAGCAGAGGACAGGGGGAGTCACCCCTCCACTTT
TRBJ1-2 | once | - | TRBV19 | CASRELAGQAKNYGYTF | TGTGCCAGTAGGGAACTTGCGGGGCAGGCGAAGAACTATGGCTACACCTTC
TRBJ2-2 | - | - | TRBV28 | CASSLFAGRFTGELFF | TGTGCCAGCAGTTTATTCGCGGGACGGTTCACCGGGGAGCTGTTTTTT
TRBJ2-3 | - | TRBD2 | TRBV14 | CASSLRAGLATDTQYF | TGTGCCAGCAGCCTCCGAGCGGGACTAGCCACAGATACGCAGTATTTT
TRBJ2-2 | - | TRBD1 | TRBV6-5 | CASSYGQGNTGELFF | TGTGCCAGCAGCTATGGACAGGGAAATACCGGGGAGCTGTTTTTT
TRBJ1-6 | - | - | TRBV28 | CASSIPGGVDNSPLHF | TGTGCCAGCAGTATCCCCGGGGGAGTAGATAATTCACCCCTCCACTTT
TRBJ2-2 | - | TRBD2 | TRBV14 | CASSKAGTSVAGELFF | TGTGCCAGCAGCAAAGCCGGGACTAGCGTAGCCGGGGAGCTGTTTTTT
TRBJ1-2 | - | TRBD1 | TRBV18 | CASSPGTGGLSRYGYTF | TGTGCCAGCTCACCCGGGACAGGGGGCCTATCCCGATATGGCTACACCTTC
TRBJ2-7 | - | TRBD1 | TRBV29-1 | CSATGPSYEQYF | TGCAGCGCGACAGGGCCCTCCTACGAGCAGTACTTC
TRBJ2-3 | - | - | TRBV18 | CASSPRDNTDTQYF | TGTGCCAGCTCCCCTAGGGACAACACAGATACGCAGTATTTT
TRBJ2-6 | once | - | TRBV6-6 | CASSPSRSGANVLTF | TGTGCCAGCAGCCCTAGTAGGTCTGGGGCCAACGTCCTGACTTTC
TRBJ2-3 | - | TRBD2 | TRBV6-6 | CASSRSTSGRMDTQYF | TGTGCCAGCAGCCGATCAACTAGCGGGAGAATGGATACGCAGTATTTT
TRBJ1-2 | - | - | TRBV11-2 | CASSLERSTYYGYTF | TGTGCCAGCAGCTTAGAAAGATCGACATACTATGGCTACACCTTC
TRBJ2-7 | - | - | TRBV4-3 | CASSQEWSSYEQYF | TGCGCCAGCAGCCAAGAGTGGAGCTCCTACGAGCAGTACTTC
TRBJ1-5 | once | TRBD1 | TRBV3-1/TRBV3-2 | CASSLGQGGSNQPQHF | TGTGCCAGCAGCCTAGGACAGGGGGGGTCCAATCAGCCCCAGCATTTT
TRBJ1-5 | - | - | TRBV18 | CASSLQGNQPQHF | TGTGCCAGCTCGCTACAGGGAAATCAGCCCCAGCATTTT
TRBJ2-2 | - | - | TRBV11-1 | CASSGTGYTGELFF | TGTGCCAGCAGCGGTACGGGGTACACCGGGGAGCTGTTTTTT
TRBJ1-1 | - | - | TRBV30 | CAWVEQANTEAFF | TGTGCCTGGGTGGAACAGGCGAACACTGAAGCTTTCTTT
TRBJ2-3 | - | - | TRBV3-1/TRBV3-2 | CASSLSGLIGNTQYF | TGTGCCAGCAGCTTATCGGGACTGATAGGAAATACGCAGTATTTT
TRBJ1-2 | - | TRBD1 | TRBV19 | CASSTKPRQGAILYGYTF | TGTGCCAGTAGTACAAAACCGCGACAGGGGGCAATACTGTATGGCTACACCTTC
TRBJ2-5 | few | - | TRBV10-3 | CAIRSNQETQYF | TGTGCCATCAGGTCCAACCAAGAGACCCAGTACTTC
TRBJ2-1 | - | TRBD1 | TRBV3-1/TRBV3-2 | CASSQDGRDRVYNEQFF | TGTGCCAGCAGCCAAGATGGCAGGGACAGGGTGTACAATGAGCAGTTCTTC
TRBJ1-1 | - | - | TRBV28 | CASSLTGPATMNTEAFF | TGTGCCAGCAGTCTGACAGGCCCGGCCACCATGAACACTGAAGCTTTCTTT
TRBJ2-6 | - | TRBD1 | TRBV7-6 | CASSTRQGAGANVLTF | TGTGCCAGCAGCACCCGACAGGGAGCTGGGGCCAACGTCCTGACTTTC
TRBJ2-6 | once | - | TRBV7-6 | CASSPRDRLITSGANVLTF | TGTGCCAGCAGCCCCCGAGATCGCCTTATCACCTCTGGGGCCAACGTCCTGACTTTC
TRBJ2-5 | - | TRBD2 | TRBV18 | CASSPRTSGSGETQYF | TGTGCCAGCTCACCTCGGACTAGCGGGAGTGGAGAGACCCAGTACTTC
TRBJ1-3 | - | - | TRBV14 | CASSQVTPRTGNTIYF | TGTGCCAGCAGCCAGGTGACCCCGAGGACTGGAAACACCATATATTTT
TRBJ2-1 | - | TRBD2 | TRBV28 | CASSGGLLREQFF | TGTGCCAGCAGCGGGGGACTATTAAGAGAGCAGTTCTTC
TRBJ2-1 | once | TRBD2 | TRBV2 | CASRSGRFNEQFF | TGTGCCAGCCGAAGCGGGAGGTTCAATGAGCAGTTCTTC
TRBJ1-1 | - | - | TRBV5-1 | CASSLSWGLGTEAFF | TGCGCCAGCAGCTTGAGTTGGGGGCTCGGCACTGAAGCTTTCTTT
TRBJ2-3 | - | TRBD2 | TRBV20-1 | CSASTSGRSDTDTQYF | TGCAGTGCTAGTACTAGCGGGAGGTCTGACACAGATACGCAGTATTTT
TRBJ2-3 | once | - | TRBV3-1/TRBV3-2 | CASSQALGTSTDTQYF | TGTGCCAGCAGCCAAGCCTTGGGGACTAGCACAGATACGCAGTATTTT
TRBJ1-2 | - | - | TRBV28 | CASSLNGENGYTF | TGTGCCAGCAGCCTAAACGGGGAAAATGGCTACACCTTC
TRBJ2-1 | - | TRBD2 | TRBV7-3 | CASSLQREPYNEQFF | TGTGCCAGCAGCCTCCAGCGGGAGCCCTACAATGAGCAGTTCTTC
TRBJ1-5 | - | - | TRBV27 | CASGRPTGTGLSNQPQHF | TGTGCCAGCGGTAGGCCGACAGGAACAGGGCTTAGCAATCAGCCCCAGCATTTT
TRBJ2-2 | few | TRBD2 | TRBV3-1/TRBV3-2 | CASSQHPGLVSAGELFF | TGTGCCAGCAGCCAACACCCGGGACTAGTTAGCGCCGGGGAGCTGTTTTTT
TRBJ1-5 | - | TRBD1 | TRBV19 | CASKMATGDQPQHF | TGTGCCAGTAAGATGGCGACAGGGGATCAGCCCCAGCATTTT